This TCR beta chain was sequenced for a study of blood T cell repertoires in COVID-19. Study-wide background: Acute and convalescent COVID-19 samples came from the United States, Italy and Spain.

V shed 2 bases and J shed 1 base, with 11 bases lying between them. Germline-derived CDR1 and CDR2 are MNHNY and SVGAGI (reference sequence). The length of the CDR3 is 15 residues. Per the original methods: Counts of nucleated cells, estimated from reference gene primer amplification, were obtained. Clones were sequenced by immunoSEQ multiplex PCR, and TCRdb holds only the in-frame ones, with some missing. That table supplies the V and J calls and clone size; D and trimming were determined from the DNA. There are about 160,000 clones in the sample; 92% occur only once, and roughly 4.8% lies in the top ten. Seattle patients were enrolled while actively infected and followed longitudinally.

The gene calls are TRBV6-6 and TRBJ2-5, with a possible D match to TRBD2 (7 bases). The specimen sequenced was peripheral blood. The receptor was isolated from a young man with COVID-19, enrolled during active disease. CDR3 amino acids: CASSYAGAVQETQYF. In DNA form, the CDR3 reads TGTGCCAGCAGTTACGCGGGGGCAGTCCAAGAGACCCAGTACTTC.